These 22 T cell receptor beta chains were all obtained from the same sample, sequenced in a study of shared clonotypes between healthy human individuals. Some clones are missing from TCRdb's copy, which holds only in-frame ones; the method was immunoSEQ multiplex PCR. In the table there are 97,000 or so clones, 40% to 55% of which are singletons. Sequenced material: PBMCs. The receptors stem from a woman aged 40 to 50 in good health. Some clones in this sample may be carry-over from other donors' samples.

There are many counts of this clone. This sequence joins TRBV5-6 and TRBJ2-2, with D unresolved. Germline loops: CDR1 SGHDT, CDR2 YYEEEE. The CDR3 spans 13 residues. V was shortened by 2 bases and J by 4 bases, with 6 bases between the two germline ends. The CDR3 sequence is CASSFVITGELFF. CDR3 DNA sequence: TGTGCCAGCAGCTTTGTTATCACCGGGGAGCTGTTTTTT.

This clone was found once. This chain joins TRBV25-1 and TRBJ1-1; no clear D gene. CDR1 and CDR2 from the germline V gene are MGHDK and SYGVNS. V lost 1 base, J lost 5 bases, and 14 bases lay in between. The CDR3 length is 15 residues. CDR3 bases: TGTGCCAGCAGTGAATTGGGCAGTCGTGTGACTGAAGCTTTCTTT. Its protein product is CASSELGSRVTEAFF.

The genes are TRBV7-3 and TRBJ1-4; 7 bases align to TRBD1. The CDR3 is made up of 16 amino acids. Trimming cost V 1 base and J 10 bases; bases outside gene matches: 12. From germline, CDR1 is SGHTA and CDR2 FQGTGA. The DNA for the CDR3 is TGTGCCAGCAGCTTAAATACAGGGGCGAGAGGTGGAAAACTGTTTTTT. Translating it yields CASSLNTGARGGKLFF.

This clone was recorded many times. This rearrangement joins TRBV29-1 to TRBJ1-1, with no clear D. The germline CDR1 and CDR2 sequences are SQVTM and ANQGSEA. The ends were cut back, 5 bases at V and 1 base at J, with 11 bases in the middle. The length of the CDR3 is 13 residues. The CDR3 region has the DNA TGCAGCGTTAAGAGGTCAACGAACACTGAAGCTTTCTTT. This encodes CSVKRSTNTEAFF.

This clone was counted between two and nine times. The rearrangement joins TRBV18 to TRBJ2-5; D remains unclear. The CDR3 loop spans 15 amino acids. The V and J ends lost 6 bases and 2 bases respectively, with 16 bases between them. Germline V gene data show CDR1 as KGHSH and CDR2 as LQKENI. The CDR3 DNA follows: TGTGCCAGCTCTGCCGGACCCTATTCGCAAGAGACCCAGTACTTC. This codes for CASSAGPYSQETQYF.

The chain links TRBV27 to TRBJ2-3; 9 positions match TRBD2. The CDR3 totals 16 residues. The junction had 7 bases not matched to a gene; V was cut back by 6 bases and J by 0 bases. Germline V gene sequence: CDR1 MNHEY, CDR2 SMNVEV (reference sequence). CDR3 sequence reads: CASSPGAGGSTDTQYF. The CDR3 bases are TGTGCCAGCAGCCCGGGGGCGGGAGGGAGCACAGATACGCAGTATTTT.

This chain connects TRBV5-6 to TRBJ2-7; tentative D call: TRBD2 (5 bases). Trimming pared 3 bases from V and 0 bases from J, leaving 10 bases between. In germline, CDR1 is SGHDT, CDR2 YYEEEE. The CDR3 is 14 amino acids. The CDR3 reads CASSSRGVSYEQYF. The CDR3 DNA reads TGTGCCAGCAGCTCCCGGGGAGTCTCCTACGAGCAGTACTTC.

Concerning this clone itself: It is likely a read error: a sequence one base away is far more abundant. The genes are TRBV7-8 and TRBJ1-5; possible D gene TRBD1, 5 bases. The CDR3 runs 13 residues. The germline gives CDR1 SGHVS, CDR2 FQNEAQ. In DNA form, the CDR3 reads TGTGCCGGCAGCATAAGGGGTGATCAGCCCCAGCATTTT. Its translation: CAGSIRGDQPQHF.

This clone came up many times. This same CDR3 is encoded by further DNA sequences in the sample. The V call is TRBV18, the J call TRBJ1-1, with D perhaps TRBD1 (6 bases). The germline V gene has CDR1 KGHSH and CDR2 LQKENI. The CDR3 runs to 14 residues. Between the trimmed V and J ends, which lost 3 bases and 4 bases, there was a span of 12 bases. The CDR3 loop is CASSPLTGITEAFF. CDR3 coding DNA: TGTGCCAGCTCACCGCTCACAGGGATCACTGAAGCTTTCTTT. Based on the CDR3 plus reference TRBV18 and TRBJ1-1, the full variable domain is NAGVMQNPRHLVRRRGQEARLRCSPMKGHSHVYWYRQLPEEGLKFMVYLQKENIIDESGMPKERFSAEFPKEGPSILRIQQVVRGDSAAYFCASSPLTGITEAFFGQGTRLTVV.

At least ten counts were recorded for this clone. The J gene is TRBJ2-4, the V gene TRBV4-1; 15 nucleotides align to TRBD2. Germline trimming cut 1 base from V and 1 base from J; bases unmatched to any gene: 5. The CDR3 extends over 19 amino acids. Germline V gene lookup returns CDR1 MGHRA and CDR2 YSYEKL. The CDR3 nucleotides read TGCGCCAGCAGCCAAGGGACTAGCGGGAGGGCCGCGGCCAAAAACATTCAGTACTTC. This sequence encodes CASSQGTSGRAAAKNIQYF.

The table lists this clone with a few counts. The chain uses TRBV19 and TRBJ2-7; TRBD2 aligns across 7 bases. The CDR3 has 15 amino acids. Losses at the gene ends were 0 bases for V and 3 bases for J; bases not matched to a gene: 5. The V gene's germline CDR1 is LNHDA and CDR2 SQIVND (reference sequence). CDR3 DNA: TGTGCCAGTAGTATAGAGACCGGGGGGTTCTACGAGCAGTACTTC. Translation gives CASSIETGGFYEQYF. Based on the CDR3 plus reference TRBV19 and TRBJ2-7, the full variable domain is DGGITQSPKYLFRKEGQNVTLSCEQNLNHDAMYWYRQDPGQGLRLIYYSQIVNDFQKGDIAEGYSVSREKKESFPLTVTSAQKNPTAFYLCASSIETGGFYEQYFGPGTRLTVT.

This clone was found many times. This chain links TRBV29-1 with TRBJ2-7; 8 nucleotides match TRBD2. In germline, CDR1 is SQVTM, CDR2 ANQGSEA. The CDR3 consists of 12 residues. With V trimmed by 6 bases and J by 3 bases, 4 bases remained unmatched. The CDR3 loop reads CSVYAGGYEQYF. DNA for the CDR3: TGCAGCGTCTACGCGGGGGGCTACGAGCAGTACTTC.

This clone was seen repeatedly, ten times or more. The rearrangement links TRBV29-1 to TRBJ2-1; 14 positions agree with TRBD2. Trimming at V came to 3 bases and at J to 4 bases, leaving 5 bases not matched to a gene. Germline CDR1 is SQVTM and CDR2 is ANQGSEA. The CDR3 totals 16 residues. The CDR3 reads CSVESGTSGSYNEQFF. The CDR3, as DNA: TGCAGCGTTGAGTCCGGGACTAGCGGGAGTTACAATGAGCAGTTCTTC.

This clone was picked up a small number of times. The V and J genes are TRBV5-1 and TRBJ2-7, with 16 bases fitting TRBD2. V was pared by 4 bases and J by 2 bases, with 3 bases of the junction left unmatched. The V gene's germline CDR1 is SGHRS and CDR2 YFSETQ. The length of the CDR3 is 16 residues. CDR3 residues: CASSGGTSGRAYEQYF. For the CDR3, the DNA is TGCGCCAGCAGCGGAGGGACTAGCGGGAGGGCCTACGAGCAGTACTTC.

The chain joins TRBV2 to TRBJ1-5, with 7 bases fitting TRBD1. This CDR3 is built from 12 residues. Trimming took 8 bases from V and 9 from J; bases not matched to a gene: 7. Germline CDR1 is SNHLY and CDR2 is FYNNEI. The CDR3 sequence is CASALDRRPQHF. CDR3 DNA: TGTGCCAGCGCCCTGGACAGGCGGCCCCAGCATTTT. Looking up the rest from reference TRBV2 and TRBJ1-5 gives the full variable domain: EPEVTQTPSHQVTQMGQEVILRCVPISNHLYFYWYRQILGQKVEFLVSFYNNEISEKSEIFDDQFSVERPDGSNFTLKIRSTKLEDSAMYFCASALDRRPQHFGDGTRLSIL.

J is TRBJ2-1 and V is TRBV5-4; 11 positions agree with TRBD2. V lost 2 bases to trimming and J lost 7 bases; unmatched junction nucleotides: 5. CDR1 and CDR2 from the germline V gene are SGHNT and YYREEE (reference sequence). This CDR3 region has 15 residues. CDR3 nucleotides: TGTGCCAGCAGCTTACTAGCGGGAGTAGTAAATGAGCAGTTCTTC. It codes for CASSLLAGVVNEQFF.

This chain joins TRBV29-1 and TRBJ1-1, with D possibly being TRBD1 (5 bases). Germline V gene lookup returns CDR1 SQVTM and CDR2 ANQGSEA. CDR3 size: 12 residues. Trimming took 5 bases from V and 5 from J, leaving 12 bases between them. CDR3 nucleotide sequence: TGCAGCGTTCTAGTGGGGGGGACTGAAGCTTTCTTT. It specifies CSVLVGGTEAFF.

The chain combines TRBV7-9 with TRBJ1-2; 9 nucleotides align to TRBD1. Germline CDR1 reads SEHNR; CDR2 reads FQNEAQ (reference sequence). The CDR3 is 15 residues long. J gave up 6 bases and V 1 base, and 6 bases lay outside the gene matches. The chain's CDR3 is CASSLGSTGGDGYTF. The CDR3, as DNA: TGTGCCAGCAGCTTAGGTTCCACAGGGGGCGATGGCTACACCTTC.

This clone was seen more than once but under ten times. The chain is built from TRBV4-1 and TRBJ1-2, with TRBD1 matching 9 bases. This CDR3 comprises 14 residues. The V gene end was trimmed by 4 bases and the J gene end by 3 bases; junction bases not matched to a gene: 3. Germline loops: CDR1 MGHRA, CDR2 YSYEKL. The CDR3 region is CASSPGQGDYGYTF. The CDR3 DNA follows: TGCGCCAGCAGCCCGGGACAGGGTGACTATGGCTACACCTTC.

This clone was detected only a few times. The V and J genes are TRBV7-9 and TRBJ2-2; D gene ambiguous. This CDR3 contains 13 residues. Trimming left V 5 bases short and J 2 bases short, with 6 bases between. CDR1 is SEHNR and CDR2 is FQNEAQ in the germline V gene (reference sequence). The CDR3 spells CASSLTNTGELFF. In DNA, the CDR3 is TGTGCCAGCAGCCTCACCAACACCGGGGAGCTGTTTTTT.

The chain employs TRBV28 and TRBJ2-1; 7 nucleotides line up with TRBD2. Germline V gene lookup returns CDR1 MDHEN and CDR2 SYDVKM. V shed 5 bases and J 4 bases; nucleotides not matched to a gene: 5. This CDR3 has 14 residues. The CDR3 loop is CASSRTGGYNEQFF. The CDR3 DNA follows: TGTGCCAGCAGTCGGACGGGAGGATACAATGAGCAGTTCTTC.

This clone was detected many times. The V and J genes are TRBV7-8 and TRBJ1-5; tentative D call: TRBD1 (5 bases). This CDR3 has 14 residues. The germline gives CDR1 SGHVS, CDR2 FQNEAQ. V lost 5 bases and J 4 bases, leaving 12 bases between the germline ends. This CDR3 is CASSLGAGNQPQHF. The CDR3 DNA follows: TGTGCCAGCAGCCTAGGGGCCGGTAATCAGCCCCAGCATTTT.